Each of the 21 T cell receptor beta chains below was sequenced from the same sample in a study of T-cell reconstitution after alpha-beta-depleted transplantation in children. Unique molecular identifiers were built into the TCRbeta library. TCRdb recomputed calls from the PCR reads with MiXCR, one row per CDR3 protein. The table shows about 440,000 distinct CDR3 sequences, with around 46% occurring only once. This sample comprised PBMCs, obtained before TCRalphabeta/CD19-depleted stem cell transplant. Receptor source: a girl aged 2 to 9 with aplastic anemia, due to receive a stem cell transplant.

This clonotype was found a few times. The J gene is TRBJ2-7, the V gene TRBV28; possible D gene TRBD2, 5 bases. CDR1 and CDR2 (germline): MDHEN, SYDVKM. V dropped 7 bases and J dropped 3 bases, with 16 bases sitting between them. The length of the CDR3 is 14 residues. The CDR3 bases are TGTGCCAGCACTGGGAGAGTAGGGCACTACGAGCAGTACTTC. Protein: CASTGRVGHYEQYF.

In its sample, this clonotype was seen a few times. The chain joins TRBV5-1 to TRBJ1-1; D ambiguous. Germline CDR1 reads SGHRS; CDR2 reads YFSETQ. V gave up 0 bases and J gave up 3 bases, with 12 bases separating them. This CDR3 spans 15 amino acids. Here the CDR3 DNA reads TGCGCCAGCAGCTTGGCCGGAGGATCCCACACTGAAGCTTTCTTT. Amino acid sequence: CASSLAGGSHTEAFF.

The J gene is TRBJ2-7, the V gene TRBV3-1, with D unclear. In germline, CDR1 is LGHDT, CDR2 YNNKEL (reference sequence). This CDR3 has 14 amino acids. Between the trimmed V and J ends, which lost 0 bases and 3 bases, there was a span of 9 bases. The CDR3 DNA reads TGTGCCAGCAGCCAAGACGCCCTTATCTACGAGCAGTACTTC. Encoded protein: CASSQDALIYEQYF.

This clonotype showed up just a few times. The genes are TRBV5-1 and TRBJ2-3; 7 bases agree with TRBD1. V trimming: 4 bases; J trimming: 2 bases; junction bases outside the gene matches: 7. Germline assignment: CDR1 SGHRS and CDR2 YFSETQ. The CDR3 length is 15 residues. The CDR3 DNA is TGCGCCAGCAGCGTAGATACAGGGGTCACAGATACGCAGTATTTT. Translated: CASSVDTGVTDTQYF.

This clonotype has a count of ten or more. J is TRBJ1-6 and V is TRBV12-3 or TRBV12-4; the D gene is possibly TRBD1 (5 bases). Trimming shortened V by 3 bases and J by 9 bases, and 21 bases separated the two germline ends. This CDR3 is built from 17 residues. As DNA, the CDR3 is TGTGCCAGCAGTTTTATGGCAGCAGGGCGTTGGGTTTCACCCCTCCACTTT. Translating gives CASSFMAAGRWVSPLHF.

This clonotype was observed a handful of times. The chain uses TRBV15 and TRBJ1-1; D gene uncertain. The germline V gene has CDR1 LNHNV and CDR2 YYDKDF (reference sequence). Trimming pared 0 bases from V and 2 bases from J, leaving 7 bases between. The CDR3 contains 14 residues. CDR3 residues: CATSREVANTEAFF. The CDR3 bases are TGTGCCACCAGCAGAGAGGTAGCCAACACTGAAGCTTTCTTT. Full variable domain (remainder filled in from reference TRBV15 and TRBJ1-1): DAMVIQNPRYQVTQFGKPVTLSCSQTLNHNVMYWYQQKSSQAPKLLFHYYDKDFNNEADTPDNFQSRRPNTSFCFLDIRSPGLGDTAMYLCATSREVANTEAFFGQGTRLTVV.

This chain connects TRBV27 to TRBJ2-1, with 7 bases matching TRBD1. J gave up 9 bases and V 4 bases, and 9 bases lay outside the gene matches. The germline V gene has CDR1 MNHEY and CDR2 SMNVEV (reference sequence). The CDR3 extends over 14 amino acids. The CDR3 DNA is TGTGCCAGCAGTTCCACACAGGGGTCGGGTGAGCAGTTCTTC. Translating gives CASSSTQGSGEQFF.

This clonotype has a handful of counts. The J gene is TRBJ1-2, the V gene TRBV18; D might be TRBD1 (5 bases). The CDR3 consists of 14 residues. The V end lost 3 bases, the J end lost 4 bases, and 12 bases lay between the germline ends. Germline lookup yields CDR1 KGHSH and CDR2 LQKENI. The chain's CDR3 is CASSPVGTLYGYTF. CDR3 coding DNA: TGTGCCAGCTCACCCGTTGGGACCCTCTATGGCTACACCTTC.

In its sample, this clonotype was seen a few times. DNA of the CDR3: TGTGCCAGCAGCGCTCACGGACAACCCCAAGAGACCCAGTACTTC. This translates into CASSAHGQPQETQYF. The chain is built from TRBV9 and TRBJ2-5; D might be TRBD1 (5 bases). The CDR3 spans 15 residues. V lost 3 bases and J 1 base, leaving 13 bases between the germline ends. CDR1 SGDLS and CDR2 YYNGEE come from the germline V gene.

In its sample, this clonotype was seen many times. The V call is TRBV18, the J call TRBJ2-3, with D perhaps matching TRBD2 (6 bases). Germline CDR1 is KGHSH and CDR2 is LQKENI. V gave up 6 bases and J gave up 1 base, with 20 bases separating them. This CDR3 contains 17 residues. CDR3 sequence reads: CASSPIPSAKGTDTQYF. CDR3 in DNA: TGTGCCAGCTCGCCTATTCCTAGCGCGAAAGGCACAGATACGCAGTATTTT. Combining the CDR3 with reference TRBV18 and TRBJ2-3 gives the whole variable domain NAGVMQNPRHLVRRRGQEARLRCSPMKGHSHVYWYRQLPEEGLKFMVYLQKENIIDESGMPKERFSAEFPKEGPSILRIQQVVRGDSAAYFCASSPIPSAKGTDTQYFGPGTRLTVL.

Of note for this clonotype: At one end the junction does not follow the germline gene, possibly because of a read error. CDR3 protein: CACSQEGQGWTGANVLTF. CDR3 DNA: TGTGCCTGCAGCCAAGAAGGACAGGGATGGACTGGGGCCAACGTCCTGACTTTC. V usage is TRBV3-1 and J usage is TRBJ2-6; 8 bases line up with TRBD1. The CDR3 extends over 18 amino acids. Germline assignment: CDR1 LGHDT and CDR2 YNNKEL (reference sequence).

This clonotype was observed at least ten times. This chain connects TRBV27 to TRBJ1-1; the D gene is possibly TRBD1 (5 bases). This CDR3 comprises 13 residues. V was trimmed by 6 bases and J by 7 bases, leaving 15 bases between them. The V gene's germline CDR1 is MNHEY and CDR2 SMNVEV (reference sequence). CDR3 region: CASSGQGLSEAFF. In nucleotides, the CDR3 is TGTGCCAGCAGCGGGCAGGGATTGAGTGAAGCTTTCTTT.

The chain carries TRBV28 and TRBJ2-3; possibly TRBD1 or TRBD2 for D (6 bases each). V gave up 10 bases and J gave up 3 bases, with 17 bases separating them. There are 14 residues in the CDR3. The germline V gene has CDR1 MDHEN and CDR2 SYDVKM. The CDR3 DNA is TGTGCCACCCTAGGGGGGCATCCTACAGATACGCAGTATTTT. Residues: CATLGGHPTDTQYF.

The chain joins TRBV29-1 to TRBJ2-3, with TRBD2 identical over 11 bases. Germline V gene data show CDR1 as SQVTM and CDR2 as ANQGSEA. V dropped 3 bases and J dropped 4; count of bases not matched to a gene: 6. The CDR3 is 15 residues long. CDR3: CSVEEVSGRADTQYF. DNA for the CDR3: TGCAGCGTTGAGGAAGTTAGCGGGAGGGCAGATACGCAGTATTTT.

This clonotype was recorded many times. The chain employs TRBV20-1 and TRBJ1-5; perhaps TRBD1 as D (5 bases). Trimming stripped 2 bases from V and 5 bases from J, with 10 bases between. CDR1 and CDR2 (germline): DFQATT, SNEGSKA (reference sequence). The CDR3 is 13 amino acids. CDR3 in amino acids: CSARWGDHQPQHF. The CDR3 bases are TGCAGTGCTAGATGGGGGGATCATCAGCCCCAGCATTTT.

There are a few counts of this clonotype. This chain connects TRBV12-3 or TRBV12-4 to TRBJ2-1, with 7 bases aligning to TRBD2. V dropped 2 bases and J dropped 9; count of bases not matched to a gene: 10. This CDR3 has 15 amino acids. CDR3: CASSLSPSVAGEQFF. CDR3 DNA: TGTGCCAGCAGTTTATCGCCTAGTGTAGCGGGTGAGCAGTTCTTC.

This clonotype was seen once. This rearrangement joins TRBV4-1 to TRBJ1-1, with D hard to call. V was clipped by 0 bases and J by 3 bases, with 8 bases between them. This CDR3 contains 14 residues. Per the germline V gene, CDR1 is MGHRA and CDR2 is YSYEKL. The DNA of the CDR3 is TGCGCCAGCAGCCAAGAACAGTGGGACACTGAAGCTTTCTTT. Amino acid sequence: CASSQEQWDTEAFF.

V is TRBV20-1 and J is TRBJ1-2; 12 nucleotides agree with TRBD1. The CDR3 is made up of 16 amino acids. V lost 2 bases to trimming and J lost 4 bases; unmatched junction nucleotides: 8. Looked up from germline, CDR1 is DFQATT and CDR2 is SNEGSKA (reference sequence). CDR3 in amino acids: CSARSQGQGAGYGYTF. CDR3 DNA: TGCAGTGCTAGATCCCAGGGACAGGGGGCGGGCTATGGCTACACCTTC.

In its sample, this clonotype was seen many times. This chain connects TRBV6-1 to TRBJ1-5; tentatively, D is TRBD1 (5 bases). Between the trimmed V and J ends, which lost 2 bases and 5 bases, there was a span of 10 bases. The CDR3 contains 14 residues. Germline CDR1 reads MNHNS; CDR2 reads SASEGT. CDR3 nucleotide sequence: TGTGCCAGCAGTGAAAACCGGGACGATCAGCCCCAGCATTTT. Protein: CASSENRDDQPQHF.

The chain has TRBV28 and TRBJ2-7; TRBD2 matches 8 bases. V lost 6 bases to trimming and J lost 0 bases; unmatched junction nucleotides: 4. CDR3 length: 14 residues. Germline assignment: CDR1 MDHEN and CDR2 SYDVKM. The CDR3 DNA reads TGTGCCAGCAGCGCGGGGGGTTACTCCTACGAGCAGTACTTC. Protein: CASSAGGYSYEQYF. Complete variable domain (other parts from reference TRBV28 and TRBJ2-7): DVKVTQSSRYLVKRTGEKVFLECVQDMDHENMFWYRQDPGLGLRLIYFSYDVKMKEKGDIPEGYSVSREKKERFSLILESASTNQTSMYLCASSAGGYSYEQYFGPGTRLTVT.

Ten or more counts support this clonotype. The V and J genes are TRBV5-1 and TRBJ2-7; D call uncertain. The germline V gene has CDR1 SGHRS and CDR2 YFSETQ. This CDR3 region has 15 residues. Trimming cost V 0 bases and J 2 bases, with 12 bases left between them. In DNA, the CDR3 is TGCGCCAGCAGCTTGGCTAGTCGGAGCGCCTACGAGCAGTACTTC. Translation: CASSLASRSAYEQYF.